The text below deals with one TCR beta chain. Its antigen is unknown. V was cut by 2 bases and J by 4 bases, with 5 bases left in between. This CDR3 region has 12 residues. Germline lookup yields CDR1 SGHKS and CDR2 YYEKEE (reference sequence). This sample was included in a study of beta chain features in type 1 diabetes. General study points: Insertions were fewer and deletions more numerous at VDJ junctions in type 1 diabetes patients.

cDNA synthesis used the whole RNA isolate, giving expressed TCRB sequences. The data were produced by immunoSEQ multiplex PCR, yet TCRdb's version contains in-frame clones alone and is incomplete. This repertoire shows more than 120,000 clones, about 10% found once; its top ten account for under 1.5%. Donors underwent one heparinised blood draw, about 110 mL on average. The chain employs TRBV5-5 and TRBJ2-3, with D unresolved. Sequenced: naive CD4+ T cells from blood. The TCR was taken from a man younger than 30 in good health. The CDR3 DNA sequence: TGTGCCAGCAGCTTAATCGCAGATACGCAGTATTTT. It specifies CASSLIADTQYF.